Listed below are T cell receptor beta chains from one sample, sequenced in a study of blood T cell repertoires in COVID-19. The assay was immunoSEQ multiplex PCR, and TCRdb's table has in-frame clones only and misses some. In the table there are roughly 410,000 clones, around 89% of which are singletons. Input material: peripheral blood. These receptors all stem from a woman in her forties with COVID-19, enrolled during active disease. Each CDR3 is given with its conserved first and last residue. D genes are given only for firm matches. Some rows mark clone size as missing; the rest say once, few, many or name a class of expanded clone.

>-|TRBV30|TRBJ1-3|once
CAWSVSPLPGKQNTIYF
TGTGCCTGGAGTGTTTCCCCCCTCCCAGGGAAACAAAACACCATATATTTT
>TRBD2|TRBV6-2/TRBV6-3|TRBJ2-2|many
CASSAGEAGELFF
TGTGCCAGCAGTGCGGGGGAGGCCGGGGAGCTGTTTTTT
>-|TRBV19|TRBJ2-7|-
CASSTRTLYEQYF
TGTGCCAGTAGCACGCGGACACTCTACGAGCAGTACTTC
>TRBD1|TRBV5-1|TRBJ1-2|-
CASTPGQGHGYTF
TGCGCCAGTACGCCGGGACAGGGACATGGCTACACCTTC
>TRBD2|TRBV13|TRBJ2-1|-
CASSWGLADMDQFF
TGTGCCAGCAGCTGGGGACTAGCGGATATGGACCAGTTCTTC
>TRBD1|TRBV11-2|TRBJ1-1|-
CASSSYRGTNTEAFF
TGTGCCAGCAGCTCATACAGGGGCACCAACACTGAAGCTTTCTTT
>-|TRBV7-8|TRBJ2-7|-
CASSRDRSSYEQYF
TGTGCCAGCAGCCGAGACAGGAGCAGCTACGAGCAGTACTTC
>TRBD2|TRBV7-9|TRBJ2-7|-
CASSFGGSSYEQYF
TGTGCCAGCAGCTTTGGCGGGAGCTCCTACGAGCAGTACTTC
>-|TRBV6-5|TRBJ2-5|-
CASSLTGPLETQYF
TGTGCCAGCAGCCTTACAGGGCCCTTGGAGACCCAGTACTTC
>TRBD2|TRBV7-7|TRBJ2-5|-
CASSLGLAGVEETQYF
TGTGCTAGCAGCCTAGGACTAGCGGGGGTCGAAGAGACCCAGTACTTC
>TRBD1|TRBV7-9|TRBJ2-5|-
CASSLDRGQETQYF
TGTGCCAGCAGCTTGGACAGGGGCCAAGAGACCCAGTACTTC
>-|TRBV7-2|TRBJ1-1|-
CASSLMGDTEAFF
TGTGCCAGCAGCTTGATGGGCGACACTGAAGCTTTCTTT
>-|TRBV7-6|TRBJ2-7|once
CASSLDWRDSTYEQYF
TGTGCCAGCAGCTTAGACTGGCGGGACAGCACCTACGAGCAGTACTTC
>TRBD1|TRBV6-5|TRBJ2-5|once
CASSRDRQETQYF
TGTGCCAGCAGTCGGGACAGACAAGAGACCCAGTACTTC
>TRBD1|TRBV11-2|TRBJ2-7|-
CASSSRQGYEQYF
TGTGCCAGCAGCTCCCGACAGGGTTACGAGCAGTACTTC
>-|TRBV30|TRBJ1-3|once
CAANRVPGGIVGNTIYF
TGTGCCGCCAACAGGGTCCCTGGGGGAATAGTTGGAAACACCATATATTTT
>-|TRBV12-5|TRBJ1-2|-
CASGYPTGRGYTF
TGTGCTAGTGGTTATCCGACAGGTCGCGGCTACACCTTC
>-|TRBV6-1|TRBJ1-3|-
CASSEDRFYGNTIYF
TGTGCCAGCAGTGAAGACAGGTTCTACGGAAACACCATATATTTT
>TRBD2|TRBV6-2/TRBV6-3|TRBJ2-2|-
CASSYGLAGKTGELFF
TGTGCCAGCAGTTACGGACTAGCGGGTAAAACCGGGGAGCTGTTTTTT
>-|TRBV2|TRBJ1-6|-
CASSEARVNSPLHF
TGTGCCAGCAGTGAAGCCAGGGTTAATTCACCCCTCCACTTT
>-|TRBV4-1|TRBJ1-1|few
CASSQGRASEAFF
TGCGCCAGCAGCCAAGGCAGGGCGAGTGAAGCTTTCTTT
>TRBD2|TRBV5-1|TRBJ2-5|-
CASSLSTSVQETQYF
TGCGCCAGCAGCCTCTCGACTAGCGTCCAAGAGACCCAGTACTTC
>TRBD1|TRBV28|TRBJ1-6|-
CASSLWGQGIDNSPLHF
TGTGCCAGCAGTTTATGGGGACAGGGTATCGATAATTCACCCCTCCACTTT
>TRBD2|TRBV9|TRBJ2-2|-
CASSGTGTKSFGELFF
TGTGCCAGCAGCGGAACCGGGACTAAGTCCTTCGGGGAGCTGTTTTTT
>TRBD1|TRBV2|TRBJ1-2|-
CASRDRNYGYTF
TGTGCCAGCAGGGACAGGAACTATGGCTACACCTTC
>TRBD1|TRBV7-8|TRBJ2-7|once
CASSAGTGYEQYF
TGTGCCAGCAGCGCCGGGACAGGCTACGAGCAGTACTTC
>TRBD1|TRBV28|TRBJ1-2|-
CASRKKSRDRASGYTF
TGTGCCAGCAGGAAAAAATCCCGGGACAGGGCTAGTGGCTACACCTTC
>-|TRBV5-4|TRBJ1-5|few
CASSLGTSGGPQHF
TGTGCCAGCAGCTTGGGCACCTCGGGGGGTCCCCAGCATTTT
>-|TRBV30|TRBJ1-2|-
CAWSMQATNYGYTF
TGTGCCTGGAGTATGCAGGCCACTAACTATGGCTACACCTTC
>TRBD1|TRBV3-1/TRBV3-2|TRBJ1-6|few
CASSQGGTDYNSPLHF
TGTGCCAGCAGCCAAGGGGGGACAGATTATAATTCACCCCTCCACTTT
>-|TRBV27|TRBJ1-1|few
CASSYGFMNTEAFF
TGTGCCAGCAGCTACGGTTTCATGAACACTGAAGCTTTCTTT
>-|TRBV5-8|TRBJ1-5|-
CASSLAAGVSNQPQHF
TGTGCCAGCAGCTTGGCCGCGGGAGTGAGCAATCAGCCCCAGCATTTT
>TRBD1|TRBV29-1|TRBJ1-2|-
CSVRAFGQGKYGYTF
TGCAGCGTACGAGCCTTCGGACAGGGAAAGTATGGCTACACCTTC
>-|TRBV3-1/TRBV3-2|TRBJ1-1|-
CASTTRGWDTEAFF
TGTGCCAGCACAACCCGGGGGTGGGACACTGAAGCTTTCTTT
>-|TRBV18|TRBJ1-3|-
CASSPIPSSQGPSGNTIYF
TGTGCCAGCTCACCAATCCCATCGAGTCAGGGTCCCTCTGGAAACACCATATATTTT
>TRBD1|TRBV18|TRBJ1-6|-
CASSPDRAMGPLHF
TGTGCCAGCTCACCGGACAGGGCCATGGGGCCCCTCCACTTT
>-|TRBV6-2/TRBV6-3|TRBJ1-4|-
CASSYLGGNEKLFF
TGTGCCAGCAGTTACTTAGGGGGTAATGAAAAACTGTTTTTT
>TRBD2|TRBV7-2|TRBJ2-5|-
CASSLGLAGGKGLETQYF
TGTGCCAGCAGCTTAGGACTAGCGGGGGGGAAGGGGTTAGAGACCCAGTACTTC
>-|TRBV28|TRBJ1-6|few
CASSPSFVNSPLHF
TGTGCCAGCAGTCCTAGCTTTGTTAATTCACCCCTCCACTTT
>-|TRBV27|TRBJ2-7|-
CASSLGRSSYEQYF
TGTGCCAGCAGTTTAGGCAGAAGCTCCTACGAGCAGTACTTC
>-|TRBV7-9|TRBJ1-6|-
CASTPSWRHSPLHF
TGTGCCAGCACCCCCTCTTGGAGACATTCACCCCTCCACTTT
>-|TRBV19|TRBJ1-2|-
CASRRAASFYGYTF
TGTGCCAGTAGGAGGGCAGCGAGTTTCTATGGCTACACCTTC
>TRBD1|TRBV28|TRBJ2-1|-
CASRGTGGWDEQFF
TGTGCCAGCAGAGGGACAGGGGGCTGGGATGAGCAGTTCTTC
>-|TRBV9|TRBJ1-5|-
CASSVAGTNNQPQHF
TGTGCCAGCAGCGTAGCGGGGACAAACAATCAGCCCCAGCATTTT
>TRBD1|TRBV19|TRBJ1-4|-
CASSPPGQTNEKLFF
TGTGCCAGTAGTCCCCCGGGACAGACGAATGAAAAACTGTTTTTT
>-|TRBV18|TRBJ1-1|-
CASSQNVGGLNTEAFF
TGTGCCAGCTCACAAAACGTCGGGGGATTGAACACTGAAGCTTTCTTT
>-|TRBV7-2|TRBJ1-1|few
CASSLLAGSEAFF
TGTGCCAGCAGCTTACTGGCAGGCTCTGAAGCTTTCTTT
>TRBD2|TRBV20-1|TRBJ2-1|-
CSASKTAGGALPQFF
TGCAGTGCTAGTAAGACGGCGGGAGGGGCTCTACCCCAGTTCTTC
>-|TRBV5-1|TRBJ2-2|few
CASSLGRGGNTGELFF
TGCGCCAGCAGCTTGGGCCGCGGCGGGAACACCGGGGAGCTGTTTTTT
>TRBD2|TRBV15|TRBJ2-3|-
CATSSSRAGGRTDTQYF
TGTGCCACCAGCTCATCTCGGGCGGGGGGAAGAACAGATACGCAGTATTTT
>-|TRBV11-2|TRBJ2-3|-
CASSPRLDTQYF
TGTGCCAGCAGCCCGCGATTGGATACGCAGTATTTT